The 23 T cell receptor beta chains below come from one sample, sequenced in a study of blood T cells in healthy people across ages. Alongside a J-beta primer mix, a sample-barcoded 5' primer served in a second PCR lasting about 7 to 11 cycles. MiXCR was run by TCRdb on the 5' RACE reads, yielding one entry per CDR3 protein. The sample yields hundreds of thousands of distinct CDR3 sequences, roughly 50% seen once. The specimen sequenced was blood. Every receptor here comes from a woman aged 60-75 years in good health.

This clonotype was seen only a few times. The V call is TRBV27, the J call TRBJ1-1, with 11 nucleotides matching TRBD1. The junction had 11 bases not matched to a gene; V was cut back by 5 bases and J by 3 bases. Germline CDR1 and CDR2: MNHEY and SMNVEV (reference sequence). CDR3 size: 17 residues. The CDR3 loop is CASSPDTGTGGDTEAFF. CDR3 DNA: TGTGCCAGCAGTCCCGATACCGGGACAGGGGGTGACACTGAAGCTTTCTTT.

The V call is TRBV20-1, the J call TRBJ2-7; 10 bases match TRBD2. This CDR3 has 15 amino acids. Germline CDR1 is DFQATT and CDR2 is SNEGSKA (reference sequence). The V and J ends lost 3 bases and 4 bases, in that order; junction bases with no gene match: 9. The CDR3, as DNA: TGCAGTGCTAGTGATACCGGGACTAGCGTATACGAGCAGTACTTC. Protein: CSASDTGTSVYEQYF.

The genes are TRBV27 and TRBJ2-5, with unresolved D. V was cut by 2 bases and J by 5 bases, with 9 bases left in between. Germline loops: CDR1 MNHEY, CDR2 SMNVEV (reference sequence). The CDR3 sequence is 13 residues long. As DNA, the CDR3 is TGTGCCAGCAGTTTAGGCTACCGTGAGACCCAGTACTTC. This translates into CASSLGYRETQYF.

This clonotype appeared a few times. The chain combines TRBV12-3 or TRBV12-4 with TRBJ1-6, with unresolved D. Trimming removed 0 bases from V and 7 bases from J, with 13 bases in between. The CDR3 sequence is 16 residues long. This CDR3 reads CASSLAPPGGNSPLHF. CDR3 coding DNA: TGTGCCAGCAGTTTAGCGCCCCCGGGAGGGAATTCACCCCTCCACTTT.

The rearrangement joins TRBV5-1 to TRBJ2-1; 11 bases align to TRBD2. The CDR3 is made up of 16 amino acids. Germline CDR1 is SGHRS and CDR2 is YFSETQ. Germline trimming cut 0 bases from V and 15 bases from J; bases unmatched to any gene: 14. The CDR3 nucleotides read TGCGCCAGCAGCTTGGTCCCTATTACTAGCGGGAGTGGAGGGTTCTTC. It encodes CASSLVPITSGSGGFF.

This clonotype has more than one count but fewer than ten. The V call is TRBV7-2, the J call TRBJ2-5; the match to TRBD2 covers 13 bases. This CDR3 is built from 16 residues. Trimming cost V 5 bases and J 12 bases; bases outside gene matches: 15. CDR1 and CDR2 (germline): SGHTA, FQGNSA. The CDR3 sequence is CASSPSGTSGIPGKYF. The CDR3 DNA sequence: TGTGCCAGCAGCCCCTCCGGGACTAGCGGGATTCCTGGGAAGTACTTC.

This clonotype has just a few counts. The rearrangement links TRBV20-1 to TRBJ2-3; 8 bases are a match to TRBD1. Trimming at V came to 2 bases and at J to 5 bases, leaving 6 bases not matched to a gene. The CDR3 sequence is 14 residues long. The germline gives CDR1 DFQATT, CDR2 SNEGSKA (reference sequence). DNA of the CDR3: TGCAGTGCTAGAAGACAGGGGAATTTAGATACGCAGTATTTT. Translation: CSARRQGNLDTQYF.

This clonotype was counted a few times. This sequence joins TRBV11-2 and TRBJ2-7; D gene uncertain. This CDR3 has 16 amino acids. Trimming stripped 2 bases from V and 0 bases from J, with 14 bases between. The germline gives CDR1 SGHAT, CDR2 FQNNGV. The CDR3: CASSLYSSLSSYEQYF. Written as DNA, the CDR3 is TGTGCCAGCAGCTTATATAGCAGTCTAAGCTCCTACGAGCAGTACTTC.

Here the CDR3 reads CASVLTSGRLTVGELFF. CDR3 bases: TGTGCCAGCGTATTGACTAGCGGGAGATTGACGGTCGGGGAGCTGTTTTTT. The rearrangement joins TRBV12-3 or TRBV12-4 to TRBJ2-2, with TRBD2 identical over 12 bases. The J segment lost 7 bases and the V segment lost 8 bases, leaving 14 bases of the junction unmatched. The CDR3 runs to 17 residues.

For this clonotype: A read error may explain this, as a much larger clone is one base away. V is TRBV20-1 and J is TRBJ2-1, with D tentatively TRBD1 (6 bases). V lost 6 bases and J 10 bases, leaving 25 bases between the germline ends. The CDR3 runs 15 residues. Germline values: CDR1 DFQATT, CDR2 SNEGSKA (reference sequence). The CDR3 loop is CSALDGRGSSYEQFF. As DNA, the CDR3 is TGCAGTGCCCTAGATGGCAGGGGAAGCTCCTACGAGCAGTTCTTC.

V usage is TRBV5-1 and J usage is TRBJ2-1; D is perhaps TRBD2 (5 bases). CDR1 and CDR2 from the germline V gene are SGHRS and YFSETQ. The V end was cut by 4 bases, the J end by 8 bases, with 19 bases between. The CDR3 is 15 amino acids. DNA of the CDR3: TGCGCCAGCAGCCCCCTTGGACGGGGTAGAGATGAGCAGTTCTTC. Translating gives CASSPLGRGRDEQFF.

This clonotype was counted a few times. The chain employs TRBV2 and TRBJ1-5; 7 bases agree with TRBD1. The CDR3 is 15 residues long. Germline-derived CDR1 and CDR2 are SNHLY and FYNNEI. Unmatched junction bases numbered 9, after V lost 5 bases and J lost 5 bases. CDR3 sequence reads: CASSPGTARDQPQHF. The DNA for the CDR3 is TGTGCCAGCAGTCCCGGGACAGCCCGCGATCAGCCCCAGCATTTT.

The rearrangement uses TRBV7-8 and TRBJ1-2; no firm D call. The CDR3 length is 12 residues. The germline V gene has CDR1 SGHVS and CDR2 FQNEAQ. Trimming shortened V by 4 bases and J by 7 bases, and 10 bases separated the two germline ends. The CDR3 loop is CASSSDLLGYTF. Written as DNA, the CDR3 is TGTGCCAGCAGCTCCGACCTACTTGGCTACACCTTC.

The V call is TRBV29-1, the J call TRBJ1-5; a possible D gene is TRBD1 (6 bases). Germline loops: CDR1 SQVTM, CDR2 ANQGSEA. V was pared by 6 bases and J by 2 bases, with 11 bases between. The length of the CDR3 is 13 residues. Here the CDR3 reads CSVVTGGNQPQHF. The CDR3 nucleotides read TGCAGCGTAGTGACAGGCGGCAATCAGCCCCAGCATTTT.

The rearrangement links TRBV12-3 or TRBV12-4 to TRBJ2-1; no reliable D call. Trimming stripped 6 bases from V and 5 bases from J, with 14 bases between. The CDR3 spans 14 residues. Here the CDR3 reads CASSLDLLNNEQFF. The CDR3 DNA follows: TGTGCCAGCAGCCTCGACTTGTTGAACAATGAGCAGTTCTTC.

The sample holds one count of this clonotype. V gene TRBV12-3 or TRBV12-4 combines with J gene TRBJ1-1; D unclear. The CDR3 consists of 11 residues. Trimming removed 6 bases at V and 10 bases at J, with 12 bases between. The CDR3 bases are TGTGCCAGCAGCCGGACTGGTGGAGCTTTCTTT. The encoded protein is CASSRTGGAFF.

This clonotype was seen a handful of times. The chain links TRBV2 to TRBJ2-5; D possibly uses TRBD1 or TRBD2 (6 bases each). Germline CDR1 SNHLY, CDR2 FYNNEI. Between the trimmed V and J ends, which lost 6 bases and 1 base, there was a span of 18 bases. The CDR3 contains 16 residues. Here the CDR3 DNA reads TGTGCCAGCAGCCCACACCTCGGGGGCTTCCAAGAGACCCAGTACTTC. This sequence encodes CASSPHLGGFQETQYF. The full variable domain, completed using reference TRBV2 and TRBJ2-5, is EPEVTQTPSHQVTQMGQEVILRCVPISNHLYFYWYRQILGQKVEFLVSFYNNEISEKSEIFDDQFSVERPDGSNFTLKIRSTKLEDSAMYFCASSPHLGGFQETQYFGPGTRLLVL.

Written as DNA, the CDR3 is TGTGCCAGCAGTTTGACAGCCAACACCGGGGAGCTGTTTTTT. It is translated as CASSLTANTGELFF. The chain has TRBV11-3 and TRBJ2-2; D may be TRBD1 (5 bases). Germline V gene lookup returns CDR1 SGHNT and CDR2 YENEEA. The CDR3 is 14 residues long. Trimming pared 6 bases from V and 2 bases from J, leaving 10 bases between.

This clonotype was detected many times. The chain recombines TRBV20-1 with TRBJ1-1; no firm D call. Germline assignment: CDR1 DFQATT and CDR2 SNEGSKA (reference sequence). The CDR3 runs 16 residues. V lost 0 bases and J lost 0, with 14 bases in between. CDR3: CSARDGGKTMNTEAFF. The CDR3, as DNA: TGCAGTGCTAGAGATGGCGGCAAGACCATGAACACTGAAGCTTTCTTT.

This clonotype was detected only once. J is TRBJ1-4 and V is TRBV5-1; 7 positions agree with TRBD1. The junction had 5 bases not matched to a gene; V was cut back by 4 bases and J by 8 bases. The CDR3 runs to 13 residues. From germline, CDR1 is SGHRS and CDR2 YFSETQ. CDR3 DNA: TGCGCCAGCAGCGTGCAGGGGGGCGAAAAACTGTTTTTT. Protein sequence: CASSVQGGEKLFF.

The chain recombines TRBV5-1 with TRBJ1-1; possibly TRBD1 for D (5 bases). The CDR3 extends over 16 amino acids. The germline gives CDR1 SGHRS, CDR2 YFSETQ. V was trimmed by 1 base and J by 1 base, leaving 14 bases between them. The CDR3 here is CASSLLAGRANTEAFF. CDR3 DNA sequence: TGCGCCAGCAGCTTGTTAGCAGGGCGCGCGAACACTGAAGCTTTCTTT.

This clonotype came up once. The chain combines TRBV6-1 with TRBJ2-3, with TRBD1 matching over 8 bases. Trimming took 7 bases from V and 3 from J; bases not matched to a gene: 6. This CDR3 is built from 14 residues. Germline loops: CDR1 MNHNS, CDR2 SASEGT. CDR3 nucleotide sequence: TGTGCCAGCACGCAGGACAGGGAGACAGATACGCAGTATTTT. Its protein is CASTQDRETDTQYF.

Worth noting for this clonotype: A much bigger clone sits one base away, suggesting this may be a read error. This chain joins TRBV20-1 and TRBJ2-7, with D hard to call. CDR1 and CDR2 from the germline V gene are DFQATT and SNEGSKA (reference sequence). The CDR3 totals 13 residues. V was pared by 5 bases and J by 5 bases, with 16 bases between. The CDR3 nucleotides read TGCAGTGCTTCCACGAGAATGACGGACGAGCAGTACTTC. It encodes CSASTRMTDEQYF.